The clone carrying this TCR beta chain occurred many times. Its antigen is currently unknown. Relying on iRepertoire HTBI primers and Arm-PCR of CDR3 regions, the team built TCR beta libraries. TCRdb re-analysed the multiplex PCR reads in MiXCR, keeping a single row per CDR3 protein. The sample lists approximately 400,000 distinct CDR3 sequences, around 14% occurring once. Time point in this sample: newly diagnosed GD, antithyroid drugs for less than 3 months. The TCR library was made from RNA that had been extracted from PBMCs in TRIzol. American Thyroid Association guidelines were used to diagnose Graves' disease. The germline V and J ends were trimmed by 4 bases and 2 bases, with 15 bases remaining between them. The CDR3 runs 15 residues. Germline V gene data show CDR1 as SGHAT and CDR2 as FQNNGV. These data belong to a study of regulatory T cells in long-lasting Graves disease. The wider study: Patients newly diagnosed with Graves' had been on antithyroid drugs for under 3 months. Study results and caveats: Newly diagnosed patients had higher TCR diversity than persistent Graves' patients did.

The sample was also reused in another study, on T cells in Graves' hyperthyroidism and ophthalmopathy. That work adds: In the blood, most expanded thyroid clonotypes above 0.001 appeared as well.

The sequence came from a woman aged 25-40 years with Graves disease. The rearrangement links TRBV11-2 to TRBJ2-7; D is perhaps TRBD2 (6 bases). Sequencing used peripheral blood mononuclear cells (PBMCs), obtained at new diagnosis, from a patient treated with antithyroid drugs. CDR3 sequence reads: CASSWGEGVTYEQYF. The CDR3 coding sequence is TGTGCCAGCAGCTGGGGGGAAGGGGTTACCTACGAGCAGTACTTC.